This T cell receptor (beta chain) emerged from a study of control samples from healthy donors and cancer patients. This CDR3 has 12 residues. Germline V lookup: CDR1 SGHTS, CDR2 YDEGEE. V lost 2 bases, J lost 3 bases, and 5 bases lay in between. Repertoires were generated with immunoSEQ multiplex PCR, while TCRdb's copy carries only in-frame clones and drops some. The sample lists tens of thousands of clones, 88% occurring once. The chain carries TRBV5-8 and TRBJ1-1; D is unresolved. The sample comprised blood. The receptor was isolated from a woman between 70 and 85 years old in good health. CDR3 DNA: TGTGCCAGCAGCTTCGGACACACTGAAGCTTTCTTT. It yields the protein CASSFGHTEAFF.